This paragraph reports one T cell receptor beta chain. In TCRdb, the RT-PCR reads were re-called with MiXCR into one record per CDR3 protein. The table shows about 700,000 distinct CDR3 sequences, with approximately 14% occurring only once. The receptor comes from a female donor in good health, serving as a healthy control. Sequenced material: memory CD4+ T cells from blood.

In DNA, the CDR3 is TGTGCCAGCACAACCGGGGGGACTAGCGGGACGTCGCAGTATTTT. It codes for CASTTGGTSGTSQYF. The chain is built from TRBV6-1 and TRBJ2-3; 13 nucleotides align to TRBD2. Trimming at V came to 7 bases and at J to 10 bases, leaving 11 bases not matched to a gene. This CDR3 is built from 15 residues. CDR1 is MNHNS, CDR2 SASEGT, per germline.